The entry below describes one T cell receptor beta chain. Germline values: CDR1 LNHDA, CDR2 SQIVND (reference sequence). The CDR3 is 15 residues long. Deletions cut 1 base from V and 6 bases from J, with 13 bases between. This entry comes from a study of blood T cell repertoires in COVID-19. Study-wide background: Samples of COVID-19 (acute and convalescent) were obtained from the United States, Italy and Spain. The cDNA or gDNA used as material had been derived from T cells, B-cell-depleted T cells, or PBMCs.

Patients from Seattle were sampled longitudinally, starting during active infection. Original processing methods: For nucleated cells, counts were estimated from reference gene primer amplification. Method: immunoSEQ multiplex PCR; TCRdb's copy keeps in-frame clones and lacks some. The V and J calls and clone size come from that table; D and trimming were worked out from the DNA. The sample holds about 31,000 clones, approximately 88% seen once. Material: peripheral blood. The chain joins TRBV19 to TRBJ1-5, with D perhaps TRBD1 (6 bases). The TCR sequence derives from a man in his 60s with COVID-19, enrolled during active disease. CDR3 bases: TGTGCCAGTAGTATAGTGGGTACAGGGTCTCAGCCCCAGCATTTT. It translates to CASSIVGTGSQPQHF.